Listed below are T cell receptor beta chains from one sample, sequenced in a study of blood T cell repertoires in COVID-19. Clones were sequenced by immunoSEQ multiplex PCR, and TCRdb holds only the in-frame ones, with some missing. In the table there are under 200,000 clones, about four fifths of which are singletons. Sequences were obtained from peripheral blood. These receptors all come from a woman aged 80 or over with COVID-19, enrolled during active disease. The CDR3 runs from the conserved cysteine through the conserved F or W. D genes are given only for firm matches. Some rows mark clone size as missing; the rest say once, few, many or name a class of expanded clone.

d_call	clone_size	j_call	v_call	cdr3_nt	cdr3_aa
TRBD1	once	TRBJ2-2	TRBV11-3	TGTGCCAGCAGCCAAACAGGGGCGGTCACCGGGGAGCTGTTTTTT	CASSQTGAVTGELFF
.	.	TRBJ2-5	TRBV5-1	TGCGCCAGCAGTAGAGAGTTCCAAGAGACCCAGTACTTC	CASSREFQETQYF
.	.	TRBJ2-5	TRBV30	TGTGCCTGGAGTAAAGGACAGTCCCAAGAGACCCAGTACTTC	CAWSKGQSQETQYF
.	.	TRBJ2-7	TRBV2	TGTGCCAGCAGTGAAGCGCGGGGAGAATACGAGCAGTACTTC	CASSEARGEYEQYF
.	.	TRBJ1-5	TRBV19	TGTGCCAGTAGTCCGGACAGCGATCAGCCCCAGCATTTT	CASSPDSDQPQHF
.	.	TRBJ2-1	TRBV27	TGTGCCAGCACGAAGAGCGGTGGGCTCTACAATGAGCAGTTCTTC	CASTKSGGLYNEQFF
.	once	TRBJ2-2	TRBV5-1	TGCGCCAGCAGCCAAAGCGCCCTCACGAACACCGGGGAGCTGCTTTTT	CASSQSALTNTGELLF
.	.	TRBJ2-7	TRBV27	TGTGCCAGCAGCCTCCAGGACTCCTACGAGCAGTACTTC	CASSLQDSYEQYF
.	.	TRBJ2-7	TRBV5-1	TGCGCCAGCAGCTCCCTCTTTAGCGAGTACGAGCAGTACTTC	CASSSLFSEYEQYF
TRBD2	.	TRBJ2-7	TRBV5-4	TGTGCCAGCAGCTTGGTAGGAGGAGCGGGAGGTTCCTACGAGCAGTACTTC	CASSLVGGAGGSYEQYF
.	few	TRBJ2-5	TRBV5-1	TGCGCCAGCAGCTTGGGACAGTTTCCGACCCAGTACTTC	CASSLGQFPTQYF
.	.	TRBJ2-7	TRBV29-1	TGCAGCGTTGAAGTTAGCGGTTACTACGAGCAGTACTTT	CSVEVSGYYEQYF
.	.	TRBJ1-4	TRBV19	TGTGCCAGTATGCGGGGCAGGACTGCAACTAATGAAAAACTGTTTTTT	CASMRGRTATNEKLFF
TRBD1	.	TRBJ1-2	TRBV5-5	TGTGCCAGCAGCTTACAGGGGACGTATGGCTACACCTTC	CASSLQGTYGYTF
TRBD2	.	TRBJ2-1	TRBV12-5	TGTGCTAGTGGTTTGGGGATGACTAGCGGTTACAATGAGCAGTTCTTC	CASGLGMTSGYNEQFF
TRBD2	.	TRBJ2-3	TRBV6-2/TRBV6-3	TGTGCCAGCAGTTACTCCCCGGGGGGGCCGGGAGATACGCAGTATTTT	CASSYSPGGPGDTQYF
.	.	TRBJ2-2	TRBV6-5	TGTGCCAGCGGCGACTGGAACACCGGGGAGCTGTTTTTT	CASGDWNTGELFF
TRBD2	.	TRBJ2-7	TRBV7-2	TGTGCCAGCAGCCCGGGGCGAGCGGGAGTAGTCGAGCAGTACTTC	CASSPGRAGVVEQYF
TRBD2	.	TRBJ2-3	TRBV9	TGTGCCAGCAACGGGAGGGGAACAGATACGCAGTATTTT	CASNGRGTDTQYF
TRBD1	.	TRBJ1-1	TRBV11-2	TGTGCCAGCAGCTTAGTACAGGGGGTAGTCTTGCGAGCTTTCTTT	CASSLVQGVVLRAFF
TRBD2	.	TRBJ2-1	TRBV5-4	TGTGCCAGCAGTCGGCCGGGACTAGTGGCTGAGCAGTTCTTC	CASSRPGLVAEQFF
TRBD2	.	TRBJ2-7	TRBV28	TGTGCCAGCAGCTCCTTGGGAGCGGGAGCATACGAGCAGTACTTC	CASSSLGAGAYEQYF
TRBD1	.	TRBJ2-2	TRBV3-1/TRBV3-2	TGTGCCAGCAGCCGCGCACAGGGGGCCACCGGGGAGCTGTTTTTT	CASSRAQGATGELFF
.	.	TRBJ2-5	TRBV7-9	TGTGCCAGCAGCGCCTATCAAGAGACCCAGTACTTC	CASSAYQETQYF
.	.	TRBJ2-7	TRBV28	TGTGCCAGCAGTTTAAATGCGGGGTCGATTTTCTCCTACGAGCAGTACTTC	CASSLNAGSIFSYEQYF
.	once	TRBJ2-2	TRBV4-2	TGTGCCAGCAGCGCGGGACAGTACACCGGGGAGCTGTTTTTT	CASSAGQYTGELFF
.	.	TRBJ2-5	TRBV4-2	TGTGCCAGCAGCCAAGGTCCAGCGGCGGAGACCCAGTACTTC	CASSQGPAAETQYF
TRBD1	.	TRBJ1-5	TRBV18	TGTGCCAGCTCACACTCCCCCGGGACAGGAACCGAGAGGCCCCAGCATTTT	CASSHSPGTGTERPQHF
TRBD2	.	TRBJ2-1	TRBV6-2/TRBV6-3	TGTGCCAGCAGTTCTAGCGGGAGTGCAAACAATGAGCAGTTCTTC	CASSSSGSANNEQFF
TRBD2	.	TRBJ2-3	TRBV28	TGTGCCAGCAGGACCCGGGGGAGGGTCCCAGATACGCAGTATTTT	CASRTRGRVPDTQYF
TRBD1	once	TRBJ2-5	TRBV27	TGTGCCAGCAGTTTGGGACAGGGTTTGGACCAGTACTTC	CASSLGQGLDQYF
TRBD2	.	TRBJ2-7	TRBV2	TGTGCCGGATTACCACAGCGGGAGATTGGATACGAGCAGTACTTC	CAGLPQREIGYEQYF
TRBD2	.	TRBJ2-2	TRBV5-4	TGTGCCAGCAGCTTGGGCCTAGCGGAGTTGACGGGGGAGCTGTTTTTT	CASSLGLAELTGELFF
TRBD1	.	TRBJ1-1	TRBV28	TGTGCCAGCAGCCCTAACAGGGGGCGAAGCACTGAAGCTTTCTTT	CASSPNRGRSTEAFF
TRBD1	.	TRBJ2-3	TRBV30	TGTGCCTGGAGTCCCGGGACAGGCATGGCAGATACGCAGTATTTT	CAWSPGTGMADTQYF
.	.	TRBJ1-2	TRBV9	TGTGCCAGCAGCGGAGCTTACTATGGCTACACCTTC	CASSGAYYGYTF
TRBD2	.	TRBJ2-7	TRBV3-1/TRBV3-2	TGTGCCAGCAGCCCCCGGGGGGTCGTCCACGAGCAGTACTTC	CASSPRGVVHEQYF
TRBD1	.	TRBJ2-7	TRBV28	TGTGCCAGCAGGGACAGGCCCTACGAGCAGTACTTC	CASRDRPYEQYF
TRBD2	.	TRBJ2-3	TRBV7-6	TGTGCCAGCAGGCTTTTAGCGGGAGCATCAGATACGCAGTATTTT	CASRLLAGASDTQYF
TRBD1	.	TRBJ1-5	TRBV18	TGTGCCAGCTCACCAGAGATAATTTCAGGGGGCTCTCAGCCCCAGCATTTT	CASSPEIISGGSQPQHF
TRBD2	.	TRBJ2-1	TRBV11-2	TGTGCCAGCAGCTTAGTCCTAGCGGGGGGGCGAAATGAGCAGTTCTTC	CASSLVLAGGRNEQFF
.	.	TRBJ2-2	TRBV27	TGTGCCAGCAGTTTACAGGGGATCGACACCGGGGAGCTGTTTTTT	CASSLQGIDTGELFF
TRBD1	.	TRBJ1-2	TRBV27	TGTGCCAGCAGTCCCTGGGACAGAAATAACTATGGCTACACCTTC	CASSPWDRNNYGYTF
TRBD2	.	TRBJ2-7	TRBV10-3	TGTGCCATCAGTGAAACTAGCGGGATCATCTACGAGCAGTACTTC	CAISETSGIIYEQYF
TRBD1	.	TRBJ1-2	TRBV19	TGTGCCAGTAACCCCCCGGGACAGGGTAGCTATGGCTACACCTTC	CASNPPGQGSYGYTF
TRBD1	.	TRBJ2-5	TRBV23-1	TGCGCCAGCAGTCAATCTCGACAGGGGCAAGAGACCCAGTACTTC	CASSQSRQGQETQYF
.	.	TRBJ2-1	TRBV28	TGTGCCAGCAGTTTATTAGGCGGCTACAATGAGCAGTTCTTC	CASSLLGGYNEQFF
TRBD2	.	TRBJ2-3	TRBV7-8	TGTGCCAGCAGCCGAGACCCAGCGGGAGTAGGCACAGATACGCAGTATTTT	CASSRDPAGVGTDTQYF
.	.	TRBJ1-2	TRBV7-9	TGTGCCAGCAGCTTATCCGGTGGGGGGACTTTTGGGTTTTATGGCTACACCTTC	CASSLSGGGTFGFYGYTF